This passage covers 12 T cell receptor beta chains from one sample sequenced in a study. Using immunoSEQ multiplex PCR, the repertoire was profiled, and TCRdb retains in-frame clones only, with some absent. The sample includes nearly 70,000 clones, just under 95% of them seen just once. The sequencing sample was made of PBMCs. The receptors stem from a man aged 40-49 years with rheumatoid arthritis.

The sample holds one count of this clone. The chain recombines TRBV14 with TRBJ1-6; D is unclear. From germline, CDR1 is SGHDN and CDR2 FVKESK. This CDR3 is built from 15 residues. Trimming cost V 0 bases and J 8 bases, with 11 bases left between them. The CDR3 reads CASSQDMTGYSPLHF. CDR3 nucleotides: TGTGCCAGCAGCCAAGACATGACTGGGTATTCACCCCTCCACTTT.

The gene calls are TRBV7-9 and TRBJ2-5; D is ambiguous. V shed 0 bases and J shed 4 bases, with 0 bases lying between them. CDR1 SEHNR and CDR2 FQNEAQ come from the germline V gene (reference sequence). CDR3 length: 11 amino acids. The CDR3 nucleotides are TGTGCCAGCAGCTTAGCAGAGACCCAGTACTTC. Protein product: CASSLAETQYF.

The V call is TRBV7-3, the J call TRBJ2-5; TRBD1 agrees at 7 bases. The CDR3 runs to 15 residues. The V gene end was trimmed by 0 bases and the J gene end by 2 bases; junction bases not matched to a gene: 3. Germline assignment: CDR1 SGHTA and CDR2 FQGTGA. The CDR3 region is CASSLTGTEQETQYF. In nucleotides, the CDR3 is TGTGCCAGCAGCTTAACGGGGACAGAACAAGAGACCCAGTACTTC.

The chain has TRBV6-2 or TRBV6-3 and TRBJ1-6, with 12 bases matching TRBD1. Germline V gene lookup returns CDR1 MNHEY and CDR2 SVGEGT. J gave up 10 bases and V 5 bases, and 12 bases lay outside the gene matches. CDR3 length: 17 amino acids. The CDR3 coding sequence is TGTGCCAGCAGTAACCAATCACCGGGACAGGGGGCCTCACCCCTCCACTTT. Its translation: CASSNQSPGQGASPLHF.

The J gene is TRBJ1-1, the V gene TRBV19; TRBD1 is a possible D gene (5 bases). There are 15 residues in the CDR3. The V gene lost 0 bases and the J gene lost 8 bases, with 16 bases spanning the gap. Germline V lookup: CDR1 LNHDA, CDR2 SQIVND (reference sequence). The CDR3 bases are TGTGCCAGTAGTATAGAGCCAGGGTCCGTAAACGAAGCTTTCTTT. The encoded protein is CASSIEPGSVNEAFF.

In this sample, this clone turned up a few times. The V call is TRBV5-5, the J call TRBJ1-5; 7 nucleotides match TRBD1. CDR1 SGHKS and CDR2 YYEKEE come from the germline V gene (reference sequence). V lost 4 bases to trimming and J lost 3 bases; unmatched junction nucleotides: 10. This CDR3 is 16 amino acids long. CDR3 loop: CASSPRGSINNQPQHF. The CDR3 DNA follows: TGTGCCAGCAGCCCCAGGGGGTCTATAAACAATCAGCCCCAGCATTTT.

The rearrangement uses TRBV27 and TRBJ1-6; TRBD1 is a possible D gene (6 bases). Germline lookup yields CDR1 MNHEY and CDR2 SMNVEV (reference sequence). CDR3 length: 14 residues. Trimming removed 4 bases at V and 5 bases at J, with 9 bases between. The CDR3 region has the DNA TGTGCCAGCAGTTCGCAGGGGAATAATTCACCCCTCCACTTT. It specifies CASSSQGNNSPLHF.

This clone was recorded once. This chain uses TRBV21-1 with TRBJ2-5. TRBV21-1 is recorded as a pseudogene. The CDR3 totals 12 residues. CDR3 sequence (DNA): TGTGCCAGCAGCATACTCAGAGAGACCCAGTACTTC. Translation gives CASSILRETQYF.

The chain combines TRBV18 with TRBJ2-2; D may be TRBD1 or TRBD2 (5 bases each). CDR1 and CDR2 (germline): KGHSH, LQKENI. V was trimmed by 0 bases and J by 7 bases, leaving 12 bases between them. This CDR3 has 15 residues. The CDR3 loop is CASSPPSGSVGELFF. The CDR3 coding sequence is TGTGCCAGCTCACCACCTTCAGGGAGTGTCGGGGAGCTGTTTTTT.

The CDR3 region is CSARDTNTQYF. The CDR3 region has the DNA TGCAGTGCTCGCGACACCAATACGCAGTATTTT. The chain recombines TRBV20-1 with TRBJ2-3, with D unclear. This CDR3 has 11 amino acids. Germline V gives CDR1 DFQATT, CDR2 SNEGSKA (reference sequence). The ends were cut back, 5 bases at V and 7 bases at J, with 10 bases in the middle.

The chain has TRBV19 and TRBJ2-1, with D perhaps matching TRBD1 or TRBD2 (5 bases each). Trimming left V 1 base short and J 4 bases short, with 23 bases between. Germline lookup yields CDR1 LNHDA and CDR2 SQIVND (reference sequence). The CDR3 runs to 19 residues. The CDR3: CASSIGRGPRASGYNEQFF. In nucleotides, the CDR3 is TGTGCCAGTAGTATAGGCCGGGGCCCCAGGGCCTCGGGTTACAATGAGCAGTTCTTC.

This chain connects TRBV6-5 to TRBJ2-3; weak D call: TRBD2 (6 bases). The CDR3 is made up of 13 amino acids. Germline-derived CDR1 and CDR2 are MNHEY and SVGAGI. V was trimmed by 4 bases and J by 3 bases, leaving 8 bases between them. CDR3 nucleotide sequence: TGTGCCAGCAGTTCGGGACTTACAGATACGCAGTATTTT. Protein: CASSSGLTDTQYF.